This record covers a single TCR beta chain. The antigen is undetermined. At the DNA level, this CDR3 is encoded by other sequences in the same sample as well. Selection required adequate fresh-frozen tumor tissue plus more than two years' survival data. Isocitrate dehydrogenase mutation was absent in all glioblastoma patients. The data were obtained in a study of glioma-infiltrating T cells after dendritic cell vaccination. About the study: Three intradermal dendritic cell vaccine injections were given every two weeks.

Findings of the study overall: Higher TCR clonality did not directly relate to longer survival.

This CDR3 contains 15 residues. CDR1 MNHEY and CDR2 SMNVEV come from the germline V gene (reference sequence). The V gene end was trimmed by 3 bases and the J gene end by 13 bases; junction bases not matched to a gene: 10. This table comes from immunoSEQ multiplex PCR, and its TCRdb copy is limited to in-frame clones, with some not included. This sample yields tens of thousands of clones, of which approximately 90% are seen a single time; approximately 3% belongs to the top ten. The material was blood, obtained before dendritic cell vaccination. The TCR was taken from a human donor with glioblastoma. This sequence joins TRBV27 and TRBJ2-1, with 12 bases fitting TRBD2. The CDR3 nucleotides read TGTGCCAGCAGTTTCCTGCCTCTAGCGGGAGGGCGCCAGTTCTTC. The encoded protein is CASSFLPLAGGRQFF.